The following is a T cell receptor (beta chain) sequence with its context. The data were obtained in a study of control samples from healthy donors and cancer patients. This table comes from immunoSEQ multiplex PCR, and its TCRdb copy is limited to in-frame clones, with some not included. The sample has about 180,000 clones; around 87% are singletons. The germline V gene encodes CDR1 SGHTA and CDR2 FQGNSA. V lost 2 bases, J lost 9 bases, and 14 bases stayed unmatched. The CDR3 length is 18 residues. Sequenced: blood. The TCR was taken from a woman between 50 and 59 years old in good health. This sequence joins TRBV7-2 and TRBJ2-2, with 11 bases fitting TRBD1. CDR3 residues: CASSLSPFRDRGIRELFF. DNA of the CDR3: TGTGCCAGCAGCTTATCCCCATTTCGGGACAGGGGGATCCGGGAGCTGTTTTTT.